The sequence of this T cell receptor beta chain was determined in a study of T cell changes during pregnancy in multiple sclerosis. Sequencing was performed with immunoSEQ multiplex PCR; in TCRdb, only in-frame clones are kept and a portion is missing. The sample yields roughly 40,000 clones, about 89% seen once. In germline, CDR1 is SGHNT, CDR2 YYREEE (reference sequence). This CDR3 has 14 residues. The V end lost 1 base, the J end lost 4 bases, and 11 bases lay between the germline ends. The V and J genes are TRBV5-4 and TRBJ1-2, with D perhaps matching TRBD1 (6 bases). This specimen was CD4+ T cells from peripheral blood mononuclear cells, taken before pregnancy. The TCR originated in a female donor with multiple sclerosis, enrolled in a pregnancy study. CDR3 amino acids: CASSLTGRSYGYTF. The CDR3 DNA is TGTGCCAGCAGCTTGACAGGGCGTTCCTATGGCTACACCTTC. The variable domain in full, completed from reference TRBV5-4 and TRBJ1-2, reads ETGVTQSPTHLIKTRGQQVTLRCSSQSGHNTVSWYQQALGQGPQFIFQYYREEENGRGNFPPRFSGLQFPNYSSELNVNALELDDSALYLCASSLTGRSYGYTFGSGTRLTVV.